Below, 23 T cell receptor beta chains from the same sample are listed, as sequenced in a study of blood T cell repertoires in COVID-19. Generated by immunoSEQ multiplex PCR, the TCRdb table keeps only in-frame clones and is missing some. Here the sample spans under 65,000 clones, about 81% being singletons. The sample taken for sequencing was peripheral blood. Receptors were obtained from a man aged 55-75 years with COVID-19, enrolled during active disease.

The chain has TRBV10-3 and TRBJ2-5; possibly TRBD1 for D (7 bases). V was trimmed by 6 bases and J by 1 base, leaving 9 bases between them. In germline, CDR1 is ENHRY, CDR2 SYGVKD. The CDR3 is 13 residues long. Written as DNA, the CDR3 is TGTGCCATCAGGCGGGACAGCCAAGAGACCCAGTACTTC. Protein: CAIRRDSQETQYF.

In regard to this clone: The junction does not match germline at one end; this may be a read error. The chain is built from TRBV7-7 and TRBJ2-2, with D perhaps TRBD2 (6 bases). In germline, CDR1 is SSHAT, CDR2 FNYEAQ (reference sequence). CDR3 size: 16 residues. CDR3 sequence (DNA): TGTGCTAGCAGCTTATACGGGGGAGTGAACACCGGGGAGCTGTTTTTT. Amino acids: CASSLYGGVNTGELFF. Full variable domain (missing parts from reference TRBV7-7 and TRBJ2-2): GAGVSQSPRYKVTKRGQDVTLRCDPISSHATLYWYQQALGQGPEFLTYFNYEAQPDKSGLPSDRFSAERPEGSISTLTIQRTEQRDSAMYRCASSLYGGVNTGELFFGEGSRLTVL.

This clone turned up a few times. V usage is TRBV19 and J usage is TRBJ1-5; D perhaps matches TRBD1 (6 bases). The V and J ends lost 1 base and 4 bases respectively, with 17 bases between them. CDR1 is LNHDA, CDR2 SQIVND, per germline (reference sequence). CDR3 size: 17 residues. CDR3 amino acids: CASSIGQWGPTNQPQHF. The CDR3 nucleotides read TGTGCCAGTAGTATAGGGCAATGGGGGCCGACGAATCAGCCCCAGCATTTT.

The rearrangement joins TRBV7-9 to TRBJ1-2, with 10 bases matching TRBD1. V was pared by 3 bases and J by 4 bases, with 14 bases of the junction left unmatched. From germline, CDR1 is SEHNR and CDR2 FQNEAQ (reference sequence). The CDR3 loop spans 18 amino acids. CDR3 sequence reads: CASSFSPGQGSATYGYTF. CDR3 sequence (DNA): TGTGCCAGCAGCTTCTCTCCGGGACAGGGGTCGGCTACCTATGGCTACACCTTC.

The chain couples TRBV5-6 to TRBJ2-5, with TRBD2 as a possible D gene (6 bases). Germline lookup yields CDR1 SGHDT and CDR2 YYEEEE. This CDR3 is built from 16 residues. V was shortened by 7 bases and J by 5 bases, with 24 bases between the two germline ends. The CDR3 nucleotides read TGTGCCAGCCGGCTGGAGGGATTTAGGGGCGGGGAGACCCAGTACTTC. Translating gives CASRLEGFRGGETQYF.

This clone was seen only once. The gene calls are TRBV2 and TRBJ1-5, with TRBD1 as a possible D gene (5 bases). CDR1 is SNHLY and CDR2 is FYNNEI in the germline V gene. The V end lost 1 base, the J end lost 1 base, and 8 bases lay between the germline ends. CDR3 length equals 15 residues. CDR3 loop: CASSEVGQSNQPQHF. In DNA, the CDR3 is TGTGCCAGCAGTGAAGTCGGACAAAGCAATCAGCCCCAGCATTTT.

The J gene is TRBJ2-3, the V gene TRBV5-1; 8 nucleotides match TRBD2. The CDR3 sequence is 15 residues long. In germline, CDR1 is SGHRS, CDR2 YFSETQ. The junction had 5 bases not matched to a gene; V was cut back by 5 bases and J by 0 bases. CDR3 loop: CASSRASGSTDTQYF. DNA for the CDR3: TGCGCCAGCAGTAGGGCTAGCGGGAGCACAGATACGCAGTATTTT.

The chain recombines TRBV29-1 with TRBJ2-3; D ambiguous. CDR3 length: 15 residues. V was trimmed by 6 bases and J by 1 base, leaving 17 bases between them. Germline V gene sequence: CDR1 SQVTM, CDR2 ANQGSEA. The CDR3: CSVGVDLTGTDTQYF. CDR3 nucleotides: TGCAGCGTCGGTGTCGATTTGACTGGCACAGATACGCAGTATTTT.

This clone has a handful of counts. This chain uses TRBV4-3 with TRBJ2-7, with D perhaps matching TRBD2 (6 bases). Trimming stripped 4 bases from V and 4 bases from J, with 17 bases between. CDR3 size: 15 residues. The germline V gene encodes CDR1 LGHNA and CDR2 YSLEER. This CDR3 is CASSPTPDYLYEQYF. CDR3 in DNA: TGCGCCAGCAGCCCTACCCCGGACTACTTATACGAGCAGTACTTC.

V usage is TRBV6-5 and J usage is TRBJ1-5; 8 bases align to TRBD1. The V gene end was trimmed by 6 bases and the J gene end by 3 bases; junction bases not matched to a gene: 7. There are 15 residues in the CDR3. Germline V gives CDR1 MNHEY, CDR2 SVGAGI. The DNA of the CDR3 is TGTGCCAGCAGGTTGGGACAGGACCTCAATCAGCCCCAGCATTTT. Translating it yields CASRLGQDLNQPQHF.

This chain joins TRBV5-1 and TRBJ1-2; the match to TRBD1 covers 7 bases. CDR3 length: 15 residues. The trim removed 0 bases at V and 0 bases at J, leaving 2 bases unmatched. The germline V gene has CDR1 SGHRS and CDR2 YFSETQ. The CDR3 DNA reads TGCGCCAGCAGCTTGGCCGGGACAGCTAACTATGGCTACACCTTC. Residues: CASSLAGTANYGYTF.

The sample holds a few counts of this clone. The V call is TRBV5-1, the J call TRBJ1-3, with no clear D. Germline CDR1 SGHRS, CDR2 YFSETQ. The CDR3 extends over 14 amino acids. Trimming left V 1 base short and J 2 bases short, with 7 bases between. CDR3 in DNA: TGCGCCAGCAGCTTGACAGAGACTGGAAACACCATATATTTT. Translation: CASSLTETGNTIYF.

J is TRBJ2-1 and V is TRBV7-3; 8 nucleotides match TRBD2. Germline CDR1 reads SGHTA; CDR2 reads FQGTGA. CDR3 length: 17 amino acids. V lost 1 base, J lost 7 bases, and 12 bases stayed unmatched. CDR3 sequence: CASSLNRGGPVDNEQFF. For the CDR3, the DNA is TGTGCCAGCAGCTTAAATCGGGGGGGCCCGGTAGATAATGAGCAGTTCTTC. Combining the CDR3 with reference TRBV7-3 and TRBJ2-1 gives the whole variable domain GAGVSQTPSNKVTEKGKYVELRCDPISGHTALYWYRQSLGQGPEFLIYFQGTGAADDSGLPNDRFFAVRPEGSVSTLKIQRTERGDSAVYLCASSLNRGGPVDNEQFFGPGTRLTVL.

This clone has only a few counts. CDR3 amino acids: CASKEGSNQPQHF. The DNA for the CDR3 is TGTGCCAGCAAAGAGGGTAGCAATCAGCCCCAGCATTTT. The V and J genes are TRBV6-5 and TRBJ1-5; D remains ambiguous. The CDR3 runs 13 residues. The germline CDR1 and CDR2 sequences are MNHEY and SVGAGI. V gave up 7 bases and J gave up 0 bases, with 7 bases separating them.

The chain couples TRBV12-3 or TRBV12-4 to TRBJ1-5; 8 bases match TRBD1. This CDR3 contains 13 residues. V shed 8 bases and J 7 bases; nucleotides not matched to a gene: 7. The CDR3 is CASGDRGQQPQHF. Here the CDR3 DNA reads TGTGCCAGCGGAGACAGGGGACAACAGCCCCAGCATTTT.

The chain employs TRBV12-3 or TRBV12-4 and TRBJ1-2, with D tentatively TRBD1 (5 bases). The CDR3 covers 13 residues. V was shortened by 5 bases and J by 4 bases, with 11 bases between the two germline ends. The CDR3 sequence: CASSHDSSYGYTF. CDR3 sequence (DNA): TGTGCCAGCAGTCATGACAGCTCCTATGGCTACACCTTC.

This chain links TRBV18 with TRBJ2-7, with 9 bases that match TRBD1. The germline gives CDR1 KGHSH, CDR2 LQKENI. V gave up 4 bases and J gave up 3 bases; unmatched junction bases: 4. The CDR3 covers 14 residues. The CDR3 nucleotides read TGTGCCAGCTCACAGGGGGGACAGGGCTACGAGCAGTACTTC. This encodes CASSQGGQGYEQYF. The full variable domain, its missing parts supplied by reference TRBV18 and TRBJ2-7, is NAGVMQNPRHLVRRRGQEARLRCSPMKGHSHVYWYRQLPEEGLKFMVYLQKENIIDESGMPKERFSAEFPKEGPSILRIQQVVRGDSAAYFCASSQGGQGYEQYFGPGTRLTVT.

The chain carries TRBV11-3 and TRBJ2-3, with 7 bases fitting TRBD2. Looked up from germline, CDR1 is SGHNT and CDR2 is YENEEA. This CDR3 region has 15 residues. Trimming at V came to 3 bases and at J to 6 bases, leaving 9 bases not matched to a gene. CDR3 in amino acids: CASSFTTSLGDTQYF. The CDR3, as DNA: TGTGCCAGCAGCTTCACGACTAGCCTAGGGGATACGCAGTATTTT. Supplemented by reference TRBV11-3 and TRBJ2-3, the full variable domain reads EAGVVQSPRYKIIEKKQPVAFWCNPISGHNTLYWYLQNLGQGPELLIRYENEEAVDDSQLPKDRFSAERLKGVDSTLKIQPAELGDSAVYLCASSFTTSLGDTQYFGPGTRLTVL.

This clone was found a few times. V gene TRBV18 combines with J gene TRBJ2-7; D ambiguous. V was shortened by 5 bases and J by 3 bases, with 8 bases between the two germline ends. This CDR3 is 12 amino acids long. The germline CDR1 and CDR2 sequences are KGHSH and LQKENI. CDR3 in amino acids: CASSETLYEQYF. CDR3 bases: TGTGCCAGCTCAGAGACACTCTACGAGCAGTACTTC.

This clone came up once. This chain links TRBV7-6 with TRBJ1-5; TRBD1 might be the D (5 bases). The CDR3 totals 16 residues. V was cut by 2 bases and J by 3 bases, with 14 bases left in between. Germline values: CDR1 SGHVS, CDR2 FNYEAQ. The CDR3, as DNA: TGTGCCAGCAGCTTACAACCCGACAGCTTCAATCAGCCCCAGCATTTT. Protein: CASSLQPDSFNQPQHF.

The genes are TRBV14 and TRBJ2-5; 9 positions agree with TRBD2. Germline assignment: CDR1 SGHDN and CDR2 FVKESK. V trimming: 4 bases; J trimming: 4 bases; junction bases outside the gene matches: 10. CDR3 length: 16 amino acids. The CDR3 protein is CASSRPGTSKRETQYF. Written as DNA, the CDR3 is TGTGCCAGCAGCCGCCCCGGGACTAGCAAAAGAGAGACCCAGTACTTC.

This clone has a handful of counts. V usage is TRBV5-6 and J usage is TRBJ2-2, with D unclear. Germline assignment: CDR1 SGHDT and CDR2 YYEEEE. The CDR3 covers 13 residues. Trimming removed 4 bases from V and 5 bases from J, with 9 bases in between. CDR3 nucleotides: TGTGCCAGCAGCACCCCGAGTACCGGGGAGCTGTTTTTT. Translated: CASSTPSTGELFF.

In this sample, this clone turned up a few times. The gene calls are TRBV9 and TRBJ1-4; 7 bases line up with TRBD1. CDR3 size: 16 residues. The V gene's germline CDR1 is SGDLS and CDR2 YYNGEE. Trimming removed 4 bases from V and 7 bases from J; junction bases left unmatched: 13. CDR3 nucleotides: TGTGCCAGCAGCCCGCGGCACAGGGGAGAGGGTGAAAAACTGTTTTTT. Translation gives CASSPRHRGEGEKLFF.